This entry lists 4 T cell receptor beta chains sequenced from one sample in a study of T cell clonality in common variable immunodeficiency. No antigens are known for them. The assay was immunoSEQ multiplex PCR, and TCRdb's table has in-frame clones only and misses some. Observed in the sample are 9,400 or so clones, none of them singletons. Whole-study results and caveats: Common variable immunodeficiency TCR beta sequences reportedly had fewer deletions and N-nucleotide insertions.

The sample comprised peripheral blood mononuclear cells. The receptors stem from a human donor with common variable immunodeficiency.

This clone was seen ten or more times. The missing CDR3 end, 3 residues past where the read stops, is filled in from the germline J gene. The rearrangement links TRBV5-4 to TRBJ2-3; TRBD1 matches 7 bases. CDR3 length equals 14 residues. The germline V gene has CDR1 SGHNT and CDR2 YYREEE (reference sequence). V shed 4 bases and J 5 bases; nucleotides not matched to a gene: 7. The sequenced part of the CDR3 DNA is TGTGCCAGCAGCCCGGGACCAGGGGGAGATACG. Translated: CASSPGPGGDT. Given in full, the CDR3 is CASSPGPGGDTQYF.

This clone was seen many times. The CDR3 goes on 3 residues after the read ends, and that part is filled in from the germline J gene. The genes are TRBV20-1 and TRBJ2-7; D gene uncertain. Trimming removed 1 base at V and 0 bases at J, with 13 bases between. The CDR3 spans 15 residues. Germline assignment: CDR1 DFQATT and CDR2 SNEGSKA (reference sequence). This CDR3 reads CSARGGQVSSYEQYF. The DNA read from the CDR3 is TGCAGTGCTAGAGGAGGCCAGGTCAGCTCCTACGAG.

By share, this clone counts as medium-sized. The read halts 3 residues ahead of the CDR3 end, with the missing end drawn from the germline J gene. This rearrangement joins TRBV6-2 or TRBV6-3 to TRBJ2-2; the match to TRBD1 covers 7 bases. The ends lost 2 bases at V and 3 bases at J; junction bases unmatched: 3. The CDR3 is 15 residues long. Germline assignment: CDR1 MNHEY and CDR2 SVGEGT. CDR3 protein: CASSYGTVYTGELFF. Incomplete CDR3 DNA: TGTGCCAGCAGTTACGGGACAGTATACACCGGGGAG.

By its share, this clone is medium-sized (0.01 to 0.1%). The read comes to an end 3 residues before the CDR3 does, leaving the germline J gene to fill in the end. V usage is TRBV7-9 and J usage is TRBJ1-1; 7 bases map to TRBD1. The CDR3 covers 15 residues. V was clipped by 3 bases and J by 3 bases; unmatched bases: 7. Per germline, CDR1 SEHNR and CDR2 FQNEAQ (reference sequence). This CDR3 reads CASSFPQGEDTEAFF. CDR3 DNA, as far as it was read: TGTGCCAGCAGCTTTCCGCAGGGGGAGGACACTGAA.